This TCR beta chain derives from a study of T cell changes during pregnancy in multiple sclerosis. Profiling relied on immunoSEQ multiplex PCR, and the TCRdb table lists in-frame clones only, not all of them. The table shows approximately 25,000 clones, with 70% to 90% occurring only once. The source was CD4+ T cells from peripheral blood mononuclear cells, collected in the first trimester of pregnancy. The receptor comes from a female donor in good health, enrolled as a control in a pregnancy study.

The CDR3 region has the DNA TGTGCCGTACGGGGGGGCTGGCAAGAGACCCAGTACTTC. It specifies CAVRGGWQETQYF. The chain uses TRBV2 and TRBJ2-5; 8 bases line up with TRBD2. V lost 11 bases to trimming and J lost 2 bases; unmatched junction nucleotides: 7. CDR3 length equals 13 residues. Germline V gene data show CDR1 as SNHLY and CDR2 as FYNNEI.